This T cell receptor (beta chain) originates from a study of blood T cell repertoires in COVID-19. As for the study in general: The United States, Italy and Spain were the sources of the acute and convalescent COVID-19 samples. Sample material is recorded as cDNA or gDNA derived from T cells, B-cell-depleted T cells, or PBMCs.

The authors' processing: Estimates of nucleated cell counts were drawn from the amplification of reference gene primers. Profiled with immunoSEQ multiplex PCR; TCRdb holds only in-frame clones, not every one. Clonal size and the V and J genes are those of that table, whereas D and trimming came from the DNA. The profile covers fewer than 250,000 clones, with about four fifths appearing a single time and less than 3.5% taken by the ten largest. Germline assignment: CDR1 SGHAT and CDR2 FQNNGV. This CDR3 comprises 12 residues. V lost 4 bases to trimming and J lost 6 bases, with 8 bases between them. Sequences were obtained from peripheral blood. The receptor was derived from a man in his fifties with active or convalescent COVID-19. V gene TRBV11-2 combines with J gene TRBJ2-3; a weak D match, TRBD2 (6 bases). CDR3 bases: TGTGCCAGCAGCTCGGGGAGGGATACGCAGTATTTT. This sequence encodes CASSSGRDTQYF.